The source of this T cell receptor beta chain is a study of blood T cell repertoires in COVID-19. On the study more broadly: Both acute and convalescent COVID-19 samples were obtained from the United States, Italy and Spain. PBMCs, B-cell-depleted T cells, or T cells were the source of the cDNA or gDNA that made up the material.

V was shortened by 6 bases and J by 5 bases, with 13 bases between the two germline ends. The CDR3 loop spans 13 amino acids. The germline V gene encodes CDR1 WSHSY and CDR2 SAAADI. Authors' analysis steps: Estimation of nucleated cell counts relied on the amplification of reference gene primers. The assay was immunoSEQ multiplex PCR, and TCRdb's table has in-frame clones only and misses some. V, J and clone size reflect that table, while D and trimming were determined from the DNA. Counted here are roughly 250,000 clones, about 80% occurring once; the ten biggest clones make up 1.5% to 2%. This clone was seen once.

V and J are TRBV10-2 and TRBJ2-5; TRBD2 is a possible D gene (6 bases). This TCR was recovered from a woman aged 80 or older with acute or convalescent COVID-19. The sample was peripheral blood. DNA for the CDR3: TGCGCCAGCAGGGCCTCGGGGGACGAGACCCAGTACTTC. It codes for CASRASGDETQYF.